These 20 T cell receptor beta chains share one sample of origin, sequenced in a study of OX40 agonist ivuxolimab in advanced cancers. Here immunoSEQ multiplex PCR was the method, and the copy in TCRdb shows in-frame clones only, minus some. Here the sample spans 40,000 to 50,000 clones, under 90% being singletons. The sample in question was CD4+ or CD8+ T cells sorted from blood, obtained in a trial of the OX40 agonist ivuxolimab. The receptor source for this set is an adult with an advanced solid tumor such as melanoma, head and neck, liver or kidney cancer.

This chain connects TRBV10-1 to TRBJ2-1, with TRBD2 matching over 11 bases. The J segment lost 4 bases and the V segment lost 0 bases, leaving 17 bases of the junction unmatched. The V gene's germline CDR1 is WNHNN and CDR2 SYGVQD (reference sequence). CDR3 length: 21 amino acids. CDR3 residues: CASSESKLAGARSDIYNEQFF. The DNA of the CDR3 is TGCGCCAGCAGTGAGTCGAAACTAGCGGGGGCCCGATCCGATATATACAATGAGCAGTTCTTC.

The V gene is TRBV30, the J gene TRBJ1-5; D is possibly TRBD1 (6 bases). V gave up 0 bases and J gave up 7 bases, with 19 bases separating them. Germline CDR1 GTSNPN, CDR2 SVGIG (reference sequence). The CDR3 extends over 16 amino acids. CDR3 protein: CAWSVLGSGVSQPQHF. For the CDR3, the DNA is TGTGCCTGGAGTGTACTTGGTTCAGGGGTCTCGCAGCCCCAGCATTTT.

The chain has TRBV10-1 and TRBJ1-1; D gene unclear. V dropped 3 bases and J dropped 2 bases, with 7 bases sitting between them. Germline CDR1 is WNHNN and CDR2 is SYGVQD (reference sequence). The CDR3 length is 13 residues. This chain's CDR3 is CASSERENTEAFF. For the CDR3, the DNA is TGCGCCAGCAGTGAAAGGGAAAACACTGAAGCTTTCTTT.

The chain recombines TRBV21-1 with TRBJ1-3. TRBV21-1 is classified as a pseudogene. This CDR3 comprises 14 residues. The CDR3 loop is CASSPDGAGNTIYF. CDR3 DNA sequence: TGTGCCAGCAGCCCCGATGGGGCTGGAAACACCATATATTTT.

The genes are TRBV9 and TRBJ1-4; D not resolved. Per germline, CDR1 SGDLS and CDR2 YYNGEE. Trimming stripped 3 bases from V and 7 bases from J, with 22 bases between. The CDR3 has 17 amino acids. CDR3 in DNA: TGTGCCAGCAGCGCAACCCTTGGACTCGGAGGAATTGAAAAACTGTTTTTT. It is translated as CASSATLGLGGIEKLFF.

The chain uses TRBV7-2 and TRBJ2-1; possibly TRBD2 for D (5 bases). This CDR3 is 13 amino acids long. The germline gives CDR1 SGHTA, CDR2 FQGNSA. V was pared by 4 bases and J by 7 bases, with 11 bases between. CDR3 bases: TGTGCCAGCAGCTCCCTGACGGGGAATGAGCAGTTCTTC. This translates into CASSSLTGNEQFF.

This rearrangement joins TRBV9 to TRBJ1-3; D is unclear. The germline gives CDR1 SGDLS, CDR2 YYNGEE. The CDR3 is 15 amino acids. The germline V and J ends were trimmed by 7 bases and 0 bases, with 14 bases remaining between them. CDR3 residues: CASAQIPFSGNTIYF. The CDR3 DNA reads TGTGCCAGCGCCCAGATCCCATTCTCTGGAAACACCATATATTTT. The full variable domain, completed using reference TRBV9 and TRBJ1-3, is DSGVTQTPKHLITATGQRVTLRCSPRSGDLSVYWYQQSLDQGLQFLIQYYNGEERAKGNILERFSAQQFPDLHSELNLSSLELGDSALYFCASAQIPFSGNTIYFGEGSWLTVV.

Here the CDR3 DNA reads TGTGCCAGCGAGGGCGACAGCCCCTCGAGCTCCTACAATGAGCAGTTCTTC. Protein sequence: CASEGDSPSSSYNEQFF. This chain uses TRBV5-4 with TRBJ2-1, with D perhaps TRBD1 or TRBD2 (5 bases each). Looked up from germline, CDR1 is SGHNT and CDR2 is YYREEE (reference sequence). This CDR3 is 17 amino acids long. The ends were cut back, 7 bases at V and 0 bases at J, with 20 bases in the middle.

The chain combines TRBV5-1 with TRBJ2-2, with no clear D. In germline, CDR1 is SGHRS, CDR2 YFSETQ. The CDR3 runs 13 residues. The V end lost 0 bases, the J end lost 1 base, and 1 base lay between the germline ends. This CDR3 is CASSLGNTGELFF. The CDR3 DNA reads as TGCGCCAGCAGCTTGGGGAACACCGGGGAGCTGTTTTTT. Looking up the rest from reference TRBV5-1 and TRBJ2-2 gives the full variable domain: KAGVTQTPRYLIKTRGQQVTLSCSPISGHRSVSWYQQTPGQGLQFLFEYFSETQRNKGNFPGRFSGRQFSNSRSEMNVSTLELGDSALYLCASSLGNTGELFFGEGSRLTVL.

The chain carries TRBV7-6 and TRBJ1-1; 10 nucleotides match TRBD1. The V and J ends lost 5 bases and 5 bases, in that order; junction bases with no gene match: 11. CDR1 and CDR2 from the germline V gene are SGHVS and FNYEAQ. The CDR3 totals 16 residues. CDR3 bases: TGTGCCAGCAGCCCCTACTCCGGGACAGGGGCGACTGAAGCTTTCTTT. Amino acid sequence: CASSPYSGTGATEAFF.

The genes are TRBV6-5 and TRBJ2-7, with a possible D match to TRBD2 (5 bases). Germline V CDR1 and CDR2: MNHEY, SVGAGI. Trimming took off 6 bases at V and 5 bases at J, with 14 bases between the two ends. This CDR3 has 13 amino acids. CDR3 nucleotide sequence: TGTGCCAGCAGGGCAACGGGGTGGAACGAGCAGTACTTC. Its protein product is CASRATGWNEQYF.

The genes are TRBV29-1 and TRBJ2-7, with D tentatively TRBD1 or TRBD2 (6 bases each). V lost 6 bases and J lost 6, with 27 bases in between. The germline CDR1 and CDR2 sequences are SQVTM and ANQGSEA. This CDR3 is 16 amino acids long. CDR3 region: CSVRSYPGTLGGEQYF. In nucleotides, the CDR3 is TGCAGCGTCCGTTCATACCCCGGGACATTGGGGGGCGAGCAGTACTTC.

CDR3 nucleotides: TGCGCCAGCAGTGAACAGTATAATTCACCCCTCCACTTT. Protein product: CASSEQYNSPLHF. The rearrangement links TRBV10-1 to TRBJ1-6; no reliable D call. Germline lookup yields CDR1 WNHNN and CDR2 SYGVQD (reference sequence). Trimming cost V 3 bases and J 4 bases, with 4 bases left between them. This CDR3 is built from 13 residues.

This clone was seen a few times. The chain carries TRBV18 and TRBJ2-7; D possibly corresponds to TRBD1 (6 bases). The CDR3 has 15 residues. Trimming shortened V by 6 bases and J by 2 bases, and 17 bases separated the two germline ends. CDR1 and CDR2 from the germline V gene are KGHSH and LQKENI. CDR3 sequence: CASSRPGTLTYEQYF. The CDR3 DNA reads as TGTGCCAGCTCCCGGCCCGGGACACTAACCTACGAGCAGTACTTC.

A remark on this clone: Mismatch with germline at one junction end may stem from a read error. The DNA of the CDR3 is TGTGCCAGCAGCCTAGAGACAGGGGGGACCGGGGAGCTGTTTTTT. Protein sequence: CASSLETGGTGELFF. This sequence joins TRBV11-2 and TRBJ2-2; 9 bases are shared with TRBD1. The germline V gene has CDR1 SGHAT and CDR2 FQNNGV. The CDR3 sequence is 15 residues long.

The chain carries TRBV10-3 and TRBJ2-5, with a tentative D call TRBD2 (7 bases). The V and J ends lost 3 bases and 1 base respectively, with 9 bases between them. The CDR3 runs 14 residues. In germline, CDR1 is ENHRY, CDR2 SYGVKD. CDR3 residues: CAISERGAQETQYF. CDR3 sequence (DNA): TGTGCCATCAGTGAACGGGGGGCCCAAGAGACCCAGTACTTC.

This clone occurred a few times. The genes are TRBV7-2 and TRBJ1-2; 7 positions agree with TRBD1. CDR3 length: 15 amino acids. Trimming removed 5 bases from V and 3 bases from J; junction bases left unmatched: 9. Germline V gene data show CDR1 as SGHTA and CDR2 as FQGNSA. This CDR3 is CASSISWDSDYGYTF. The CDR3 bases are TGTGCCAGCAGCATTAGCTGGGACAGTGACTATGGCTACACCTTC.

Here the CDR3 reads CASSPLQGGADTQYF. In nucleotides, the CDR3 is TGTGCCAGCAGCCCTCTGCAAGGTGGGGCAGATACGCAGTATTTT. This chain links TRBV4-2 with TRBJ2-3, with unresolved D. This CDR3 is built from 15 residues. Deletions cut 4 bases from V and 4 bases from J, with 15 bases between. CDR1 LGHNA and CDR2 YNFKEQ come from the germline V gene.

The rearrangement uses TRBV5-1 and TRBJ2-7, with 8 bases that match TRBD1. The CDR3 covers 13 residues. After removal of 2 bases from V and 6 bases from J, the junction contained 4 bases not matched to a gene. Germline V gene data show CDR1 as SGHRS and CDR2 as YFSETQ. The DNA of the CDR3 is TGCGCCAGCAGCTTTGGACAGGGTGGCGAGCAGTACTTC. Protein: CASSFGQGGEQYF.

By sample fraction, this clone is medium-sized. The chain links TRBV6-5 to TRBJ1-1; D gene uncertain. Germline CDR1 MNHEY, CDR2 SVGAGI. The CDR3 length is 13 residues. V was trimmed by 10 bases and J by 1 base, leaving 13 bases between them. CDR3 sequence: CATSAGENTEAFF. The CDR3 coding sequence is TGTGCCACCTCCGCGGGAGAGAACACTGAAGCTTTCTTT.